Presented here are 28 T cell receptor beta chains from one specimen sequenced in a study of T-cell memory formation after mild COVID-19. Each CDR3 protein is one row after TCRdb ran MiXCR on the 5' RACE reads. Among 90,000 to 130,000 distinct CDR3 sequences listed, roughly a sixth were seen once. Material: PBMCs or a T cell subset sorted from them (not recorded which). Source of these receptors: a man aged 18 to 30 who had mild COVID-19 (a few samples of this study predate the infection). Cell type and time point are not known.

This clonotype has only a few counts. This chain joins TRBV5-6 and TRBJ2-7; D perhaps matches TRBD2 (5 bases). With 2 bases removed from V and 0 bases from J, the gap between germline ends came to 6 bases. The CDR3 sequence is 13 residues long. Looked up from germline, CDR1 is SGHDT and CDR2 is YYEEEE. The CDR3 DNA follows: TGTGCCAGCAGCTTTGCGGGCTCCTACGAGCAGTACGTC. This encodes CASSFAGSYEQYV.

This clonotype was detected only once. CDR3 nucleotide sequence: TGTGCCAGCAGCACATCCCCCAGTTGGACAGATACGCAGTATTTT. It codes for CASSTSPSWTDTQYF. The chain has TRBV9 and TRBJ2-3; D remains ambiguous. This CDR3 comprises 15 residues. The V gene's germline CDR1 is SGDLS and CDR2 YYNGEE. Trimming left V 4 bases short and J 3 bases short, with 15 bases between. Full variable domain (rest looked up from reference TRBV9 and TRBJ2-3): DSGVTQTPKHLITATGQRVTLRCSPRSGDLSVYWYQQSLDQGLQFLIQYYNGEERAKGNILERFSAQQFPDLHSELNLSSLELGDSALYFCASSTSPSWTDTQYFGPGTRLTVL.

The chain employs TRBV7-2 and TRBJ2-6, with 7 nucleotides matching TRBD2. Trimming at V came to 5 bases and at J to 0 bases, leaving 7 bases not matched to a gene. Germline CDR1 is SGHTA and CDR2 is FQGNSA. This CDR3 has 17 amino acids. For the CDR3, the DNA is TGTGCCAGCAGCCTATCTGGCGGGAGCTCTGGGGCCAACGTCCTGACTTTC. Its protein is CASSLSGGSSGANVLTF. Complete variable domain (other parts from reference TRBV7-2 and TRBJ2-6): GAGVSQSPSNKVTEKGKDVELRCDPISGHTALYWYRQSLGQGLEFLIYFQGNSAPDKSGLPSDRFSAERTGGSVSTLTIQRTQQEDSAVYLCASSLSGGSSGANVLTFGAGSRLTVL.

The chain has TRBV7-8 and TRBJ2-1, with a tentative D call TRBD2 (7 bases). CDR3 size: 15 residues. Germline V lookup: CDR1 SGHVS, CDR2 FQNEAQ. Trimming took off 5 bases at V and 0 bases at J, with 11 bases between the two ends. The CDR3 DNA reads TGTGCCAGCAGCAAGGGGGAGGGCTCCTACAATGAGCAGTTCTTC. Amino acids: CASSKGEGSYNEQFF. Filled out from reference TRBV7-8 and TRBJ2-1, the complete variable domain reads GAGVSQSPRYKVAKRGQDVALRCDPISGHVSLFWYQQALGQGPEFLTYFQNEAQLDKSGLPSDRFFAERPEGSVSTLKIQRTQQEDSAVYLCASSKGEGSYNEQFFGPGTRLTVL.

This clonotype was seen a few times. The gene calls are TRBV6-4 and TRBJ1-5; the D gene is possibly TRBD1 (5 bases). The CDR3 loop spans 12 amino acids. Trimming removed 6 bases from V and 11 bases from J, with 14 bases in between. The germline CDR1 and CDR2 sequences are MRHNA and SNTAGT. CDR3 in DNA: TGTGCCAGCAGCGCCTGGACACGGACCCAGCATTTT. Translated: CASSAWTRTQHF.

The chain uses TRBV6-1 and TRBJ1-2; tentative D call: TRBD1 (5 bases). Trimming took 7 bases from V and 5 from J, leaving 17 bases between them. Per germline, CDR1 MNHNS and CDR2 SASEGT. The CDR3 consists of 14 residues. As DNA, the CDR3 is TGTGCCAGCACCGTAACCGGGACGGTTTATGGCTACACCTTC. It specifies CASTVTGTVYGYTF.

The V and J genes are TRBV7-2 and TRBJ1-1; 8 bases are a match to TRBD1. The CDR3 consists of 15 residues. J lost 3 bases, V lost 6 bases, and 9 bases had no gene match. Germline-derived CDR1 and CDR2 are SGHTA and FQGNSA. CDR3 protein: CASSFPGGWDTEAFF. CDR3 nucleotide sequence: TGTGCCAGCAGTTTCCCAGGGGGCTGGGACACTGAAGCTTTCTTT.

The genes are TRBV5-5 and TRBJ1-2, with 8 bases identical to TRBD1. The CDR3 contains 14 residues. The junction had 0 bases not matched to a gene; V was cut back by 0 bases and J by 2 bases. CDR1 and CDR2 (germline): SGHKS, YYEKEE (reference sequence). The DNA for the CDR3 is TGTGCCAGCAGCTTGGGGACAGGGAACTATGGCTACACCTTC. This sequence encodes CASSLGTGNYGYTF.

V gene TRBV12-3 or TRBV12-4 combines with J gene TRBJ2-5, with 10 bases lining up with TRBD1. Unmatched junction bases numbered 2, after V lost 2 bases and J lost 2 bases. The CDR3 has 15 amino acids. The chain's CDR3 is CASSLRTGGQETQYF. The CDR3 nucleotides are TGTGCCAGCAGTTTAAGGACAGGGGGGCAAGAGACCCAGTACTTC.

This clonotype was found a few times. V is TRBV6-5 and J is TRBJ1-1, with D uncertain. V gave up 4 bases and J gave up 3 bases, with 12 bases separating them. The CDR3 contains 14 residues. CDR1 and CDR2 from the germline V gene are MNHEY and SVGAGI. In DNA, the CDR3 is TGTGCCAGCAGTTCTGGCCGCACACACACTGAAGCTTTCTTT. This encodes CASSSGRTHTEAFF.

The CDR3, as DNA: TGCAGTGCGTCCGATACTAGCGGGGGTCATCGGACCCAGTACTTC. It specifies CSASDTSGGHRTQYF. The V call is TRBV20-1, the J call TRBJ2-5; 11 bases agree with TRBD2. Germline loops: CDR1 DFQATT, CDR2 SNEGSKA (reference sequence). V dropped 6 bases and J dropped 7; count of bases not matched to a gene: 13. The CDR3 contains 15 residues.

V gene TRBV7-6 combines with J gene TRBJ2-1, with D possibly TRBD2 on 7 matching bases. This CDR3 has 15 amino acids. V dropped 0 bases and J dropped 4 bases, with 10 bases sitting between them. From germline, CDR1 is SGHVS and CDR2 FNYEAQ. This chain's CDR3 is CASSLARGPYNEQFF. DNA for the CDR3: TGTGCCAGCAGCTTAGCGCGGGGGCCATACAATGAGCAGTTCTTC.

CDR3 in DNA: TGTGCCAGCAGCCTAGGGGGCCAAAGGAACCTCGAGCAGTACGTC. Amino acids: CASSLGGQRNLEQYV. The V gene is TRBV28, the J gene TRBJ2-7, with 7 bases identical to TRBD1. The CDR3 totals 15 residues. The junction had 14 bases not matched to a gene; V was cut back by 6 bases and J by 6 bases. Germline CDR1 MDHEN, CDR2 SYDVKM.

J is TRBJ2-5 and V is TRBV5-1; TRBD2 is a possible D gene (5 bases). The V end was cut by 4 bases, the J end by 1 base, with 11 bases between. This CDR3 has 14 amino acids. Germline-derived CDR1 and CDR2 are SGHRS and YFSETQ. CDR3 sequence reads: CASSPRRPQETQYF. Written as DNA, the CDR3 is TGCGCCAGCAGCCCACGGAGGCCCCAAGAGACCCAGTACTTC.

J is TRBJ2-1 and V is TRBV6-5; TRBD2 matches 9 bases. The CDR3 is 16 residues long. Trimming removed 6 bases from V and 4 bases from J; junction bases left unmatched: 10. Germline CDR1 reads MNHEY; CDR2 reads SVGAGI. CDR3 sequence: CASSQTLAGPYNEQFF. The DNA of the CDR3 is TGTGCCAGCAGCCAGACCCTAGCGGGGCCATACAATGAGCAGTTCTTC.

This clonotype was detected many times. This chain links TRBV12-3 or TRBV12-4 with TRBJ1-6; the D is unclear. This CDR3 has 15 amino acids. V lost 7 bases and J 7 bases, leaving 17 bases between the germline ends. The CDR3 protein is CASTPFGESNSPLHF. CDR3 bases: TGTGCCAGCACCCCATTCGGGGAGTCGAATTCACCCCTCCACTTT.

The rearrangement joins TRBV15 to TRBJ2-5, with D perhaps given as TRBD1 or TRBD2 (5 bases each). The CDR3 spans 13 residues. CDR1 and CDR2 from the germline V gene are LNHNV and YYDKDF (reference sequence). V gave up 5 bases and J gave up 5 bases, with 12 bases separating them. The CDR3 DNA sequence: TGTGCCACCAGCCGGGGCGGTGCCGAGACCCAGTACTTC. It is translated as CATSRGGAETQYF.

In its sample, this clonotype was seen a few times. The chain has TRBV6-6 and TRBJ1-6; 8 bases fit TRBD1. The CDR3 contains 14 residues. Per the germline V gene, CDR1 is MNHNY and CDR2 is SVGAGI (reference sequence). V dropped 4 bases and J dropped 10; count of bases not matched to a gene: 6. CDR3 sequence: CASSSRGPGSPLHF. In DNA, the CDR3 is TGTGCCAGCAGTTCCAGGGGGCCAGGGTCACCCCTCCACTTT.

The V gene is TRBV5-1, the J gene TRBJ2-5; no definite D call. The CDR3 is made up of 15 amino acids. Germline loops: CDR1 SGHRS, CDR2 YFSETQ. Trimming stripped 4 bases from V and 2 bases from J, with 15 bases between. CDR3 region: CASSLRTRSQETQYF. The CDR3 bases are TGCGCCAGCAGCCTCCGGACCCGTAGTCAAGAGACCCAGTACTTC.

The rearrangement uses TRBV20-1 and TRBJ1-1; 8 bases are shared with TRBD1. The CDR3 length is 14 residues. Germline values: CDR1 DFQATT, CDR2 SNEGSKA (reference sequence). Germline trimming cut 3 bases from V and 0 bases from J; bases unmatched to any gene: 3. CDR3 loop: CSASKTGVNTEAFF. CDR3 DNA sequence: TGCAGTGCTAGTAAGACAGGGGTGAACACTGAAGCTTTCTTT.

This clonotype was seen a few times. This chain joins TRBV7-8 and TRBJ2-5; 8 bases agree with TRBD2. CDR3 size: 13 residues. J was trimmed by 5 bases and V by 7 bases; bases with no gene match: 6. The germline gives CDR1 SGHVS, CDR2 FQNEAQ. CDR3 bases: TGTGCCAGCACCCGGGGGGGTCCGGAGACCCAGTACTTC. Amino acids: CASTRGGPETQYF. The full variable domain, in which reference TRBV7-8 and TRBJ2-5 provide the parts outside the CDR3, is GAGVSQSPRYKVAKRGQDVALRCDPISGHVSLFWYQQALGQGPEFLTYFQNEAQLDKSGLPSDRFFAERPEGSVSTLKIQRTQQEDSAVYLCASTRGGPETQYFGPGTRLLVL.

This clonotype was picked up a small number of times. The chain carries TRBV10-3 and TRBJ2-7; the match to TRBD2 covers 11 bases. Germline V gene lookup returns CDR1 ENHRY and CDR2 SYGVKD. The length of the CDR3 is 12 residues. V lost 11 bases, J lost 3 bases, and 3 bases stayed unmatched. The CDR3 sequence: CAAGLAVYEQYF. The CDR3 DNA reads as TGTGCCGCGGGACTAGCGGTCTACGAGCAGTACTTC.

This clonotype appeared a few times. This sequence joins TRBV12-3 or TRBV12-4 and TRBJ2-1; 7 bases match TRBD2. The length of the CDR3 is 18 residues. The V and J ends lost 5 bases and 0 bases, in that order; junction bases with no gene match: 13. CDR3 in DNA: TGTGCCAGCAGTGCGCTTCCTGGGCGGGGGAGCTCCTACAATGAGCAGTTCTTC. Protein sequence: CASSALPGRGSSYNEQFF.

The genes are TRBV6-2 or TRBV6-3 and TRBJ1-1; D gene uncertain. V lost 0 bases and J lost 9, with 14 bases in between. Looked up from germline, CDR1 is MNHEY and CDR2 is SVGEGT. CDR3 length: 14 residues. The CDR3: CASSYSNPSGKAFF. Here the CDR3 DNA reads TGTGCCAGCAGTTACTCGAACCCCTCGGGAAAAGCTTTCTTT.

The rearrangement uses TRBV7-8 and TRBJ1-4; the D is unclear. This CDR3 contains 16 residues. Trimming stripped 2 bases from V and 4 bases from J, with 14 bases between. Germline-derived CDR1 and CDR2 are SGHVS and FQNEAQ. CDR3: CASSLSRVADNEKLFF. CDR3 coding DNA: TGTGCCAGCAGCTTATCCCGGGTCGCCGATAATGAAAAACTGTTTTTT.

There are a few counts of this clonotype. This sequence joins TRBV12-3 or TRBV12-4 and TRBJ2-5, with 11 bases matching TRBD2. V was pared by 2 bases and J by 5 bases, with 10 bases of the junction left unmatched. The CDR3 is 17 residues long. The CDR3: CASSLHGLAGGGETQYF. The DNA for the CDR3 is TGTGCCAGCAGTTTACACGGTCTAGCGGGGGGAGGCGAGACCCAGTACTTC.

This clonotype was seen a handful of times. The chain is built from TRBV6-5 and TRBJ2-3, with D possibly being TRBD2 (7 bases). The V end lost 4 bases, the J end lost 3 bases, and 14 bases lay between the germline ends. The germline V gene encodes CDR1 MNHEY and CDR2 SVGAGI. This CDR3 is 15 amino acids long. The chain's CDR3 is CASSLGGVGTDTQYF. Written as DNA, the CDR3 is TGTGCCAGCAGTTTAGGGGGGGTCGGGACAGATACGCAGTATTTT.

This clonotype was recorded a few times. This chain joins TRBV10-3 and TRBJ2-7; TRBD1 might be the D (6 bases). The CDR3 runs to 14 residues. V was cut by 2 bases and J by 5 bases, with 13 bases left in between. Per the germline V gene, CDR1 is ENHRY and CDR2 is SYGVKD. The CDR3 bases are TGTGCCATCAGTGAGAGGCAGGGGAGAAACGAGCAGTACTTC. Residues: CAISERQGRNEQYF.